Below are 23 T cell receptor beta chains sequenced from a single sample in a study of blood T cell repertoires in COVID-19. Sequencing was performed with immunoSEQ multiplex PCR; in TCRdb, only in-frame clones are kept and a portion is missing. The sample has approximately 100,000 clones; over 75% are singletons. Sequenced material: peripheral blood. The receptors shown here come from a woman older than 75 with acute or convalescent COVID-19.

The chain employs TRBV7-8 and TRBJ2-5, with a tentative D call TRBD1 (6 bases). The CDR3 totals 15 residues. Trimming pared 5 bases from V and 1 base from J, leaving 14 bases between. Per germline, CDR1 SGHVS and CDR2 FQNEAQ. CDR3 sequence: CASSTGQPVQETQYF. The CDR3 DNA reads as TGTGCCAGCAGCACCGGACAGCCTGTCCAAGAGACCCAGTACTTC.

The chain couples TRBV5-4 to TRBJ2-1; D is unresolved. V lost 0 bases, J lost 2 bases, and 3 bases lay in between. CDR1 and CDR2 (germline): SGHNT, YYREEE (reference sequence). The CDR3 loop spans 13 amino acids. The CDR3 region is CASSLVTYNEQFF. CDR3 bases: TGTGCCAGCAGCTTGGTTACCTACAATGAGCAGTTCTTC.

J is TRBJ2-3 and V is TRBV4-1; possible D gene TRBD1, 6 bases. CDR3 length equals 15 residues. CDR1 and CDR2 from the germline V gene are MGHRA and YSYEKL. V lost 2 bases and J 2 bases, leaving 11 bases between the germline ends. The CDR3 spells CASSQRDTYTDTQYF. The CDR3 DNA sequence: TGCGCCAGCAGCCAACGGGACACATACACAGATACGCAGTATTTT.

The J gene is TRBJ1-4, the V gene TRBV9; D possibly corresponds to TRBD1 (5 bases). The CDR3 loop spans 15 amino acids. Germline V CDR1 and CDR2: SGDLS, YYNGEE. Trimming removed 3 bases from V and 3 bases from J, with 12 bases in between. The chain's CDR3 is CASSGIWGPNEKLFF. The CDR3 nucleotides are TGTGCCAGCAGCGGGATTTGGGGCCCTAATGAAAAACTGTTTTTT.

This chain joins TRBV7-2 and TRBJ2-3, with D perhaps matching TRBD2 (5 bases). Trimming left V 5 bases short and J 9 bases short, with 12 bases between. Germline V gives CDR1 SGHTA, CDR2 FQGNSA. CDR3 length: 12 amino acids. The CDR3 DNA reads TGTGCCAGCAGCCACCCTGGAGGCACGCAGTATTTT. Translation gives CASSHPGGTQYF.

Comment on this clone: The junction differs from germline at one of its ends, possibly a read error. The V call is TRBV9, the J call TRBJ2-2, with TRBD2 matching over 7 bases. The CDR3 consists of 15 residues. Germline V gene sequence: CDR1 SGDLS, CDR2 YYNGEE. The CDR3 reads CAPSWGGKNTGELFF. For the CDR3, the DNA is TGCGCCCCCAGTTGGGGGGGAAAGAACACCGGGGAGCTGTTTTTT.

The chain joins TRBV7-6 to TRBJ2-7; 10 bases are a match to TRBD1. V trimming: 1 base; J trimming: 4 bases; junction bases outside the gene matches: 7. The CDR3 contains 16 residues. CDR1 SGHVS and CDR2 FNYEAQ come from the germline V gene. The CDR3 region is CASSLVTGGILYEQYF. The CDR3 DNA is TGTGCCAGCAGCTTAGTGACAGGGGGCATATTGTACGAGCAGTACTTC.

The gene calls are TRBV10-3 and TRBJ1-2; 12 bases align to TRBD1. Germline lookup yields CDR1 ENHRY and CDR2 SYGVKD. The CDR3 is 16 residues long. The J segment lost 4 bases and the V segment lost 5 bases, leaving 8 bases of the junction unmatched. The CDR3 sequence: CAISYRDRGPGYGYTF. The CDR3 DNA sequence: TGTGCCATCAGTTACCGGGACAGGGGGCCAGGCTATGGCTACACCTTC.

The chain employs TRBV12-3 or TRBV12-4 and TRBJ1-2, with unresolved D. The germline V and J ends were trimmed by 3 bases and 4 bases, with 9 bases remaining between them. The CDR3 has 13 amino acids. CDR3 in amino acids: CASSLEGRYGYTF. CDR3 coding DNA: TGTGCCAGCAGTTTGGAGGGCCGCTATGGCTACACCTTC.

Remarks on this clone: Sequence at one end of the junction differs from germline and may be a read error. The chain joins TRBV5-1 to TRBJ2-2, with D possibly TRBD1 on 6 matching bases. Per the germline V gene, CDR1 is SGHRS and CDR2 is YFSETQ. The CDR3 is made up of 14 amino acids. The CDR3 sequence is CASTPGANTEELFF. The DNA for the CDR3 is TGCGCCAGCACCCCAGGGGCGAACACCGAGGAGCTGTTTTTT.

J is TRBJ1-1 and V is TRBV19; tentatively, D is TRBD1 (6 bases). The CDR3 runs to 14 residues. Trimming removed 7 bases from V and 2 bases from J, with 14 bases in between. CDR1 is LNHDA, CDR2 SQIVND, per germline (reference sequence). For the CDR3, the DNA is TGTGCCAGTATGCAGGGGCAGCTTAACACTGAAGCTTTCTTT. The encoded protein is CASMQGQLNTEAFF.

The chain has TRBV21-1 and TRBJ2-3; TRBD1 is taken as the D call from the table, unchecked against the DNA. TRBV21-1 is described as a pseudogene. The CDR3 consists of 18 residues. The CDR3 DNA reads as TGTGCCAGCAGCAAAGTCTTTAGGGGTTTTAAGTTTGTGGATACGCAGTATTTT. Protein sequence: CASSKVFRGFKFVDTQYF.

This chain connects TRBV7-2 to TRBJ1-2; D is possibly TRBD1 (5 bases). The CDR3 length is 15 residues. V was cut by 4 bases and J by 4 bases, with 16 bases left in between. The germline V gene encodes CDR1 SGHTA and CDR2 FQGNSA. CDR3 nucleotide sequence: TGTGCCAGCAGCTCCCACCCGACAGAAACCTATGGCTACACCTTC. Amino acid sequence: CASSSHPTETYGYTF.

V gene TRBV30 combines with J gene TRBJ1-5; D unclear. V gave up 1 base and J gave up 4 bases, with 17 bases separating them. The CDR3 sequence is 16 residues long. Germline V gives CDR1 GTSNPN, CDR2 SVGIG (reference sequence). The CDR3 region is CAWSDPVVGGNQPQHF. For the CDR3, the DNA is TGTGCCTGGAGTGATCCGGTGGTGGGAGGAAATCAGCCCCAGCATTTT.

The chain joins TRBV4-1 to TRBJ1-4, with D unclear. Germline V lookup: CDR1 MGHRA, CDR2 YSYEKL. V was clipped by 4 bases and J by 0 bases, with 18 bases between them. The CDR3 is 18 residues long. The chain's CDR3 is CASSPWTSRAATNEKLFF. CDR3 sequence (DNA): TGCGCCAGCAGCCCCTGGACCTCGAGGGCAGCAACTAATGAAAAACTGTTTTTT.

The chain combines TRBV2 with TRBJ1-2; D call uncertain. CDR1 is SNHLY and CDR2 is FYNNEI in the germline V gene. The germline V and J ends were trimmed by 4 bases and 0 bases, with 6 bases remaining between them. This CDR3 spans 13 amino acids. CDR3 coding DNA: TGTGCCAGCAGTGCGGACTCTAACTATGGCTACACCTTC. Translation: CASSADSNYGYTF.

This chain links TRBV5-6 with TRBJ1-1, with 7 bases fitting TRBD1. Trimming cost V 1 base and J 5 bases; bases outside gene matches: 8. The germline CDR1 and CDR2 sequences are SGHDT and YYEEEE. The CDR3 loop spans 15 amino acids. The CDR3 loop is CASSLNGRGMTEAFF. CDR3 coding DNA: TGTGCCAGCAGCTTGAACGGCAGGGGGATGACTGAAGCTTTCTTT.

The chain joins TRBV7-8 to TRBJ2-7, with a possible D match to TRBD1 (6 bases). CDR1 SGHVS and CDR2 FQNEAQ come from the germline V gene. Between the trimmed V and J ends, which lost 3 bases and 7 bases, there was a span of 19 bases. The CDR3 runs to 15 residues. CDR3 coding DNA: TGTGCCAGCAGCTTCACAGGGTCCGCCCTGGGGGAGCAGTACTTC. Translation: CASSFTGSALGEQYF.

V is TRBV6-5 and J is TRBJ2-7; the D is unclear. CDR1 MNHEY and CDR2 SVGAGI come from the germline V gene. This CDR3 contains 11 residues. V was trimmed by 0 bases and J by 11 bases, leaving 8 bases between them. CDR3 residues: CASSYSYLEYF. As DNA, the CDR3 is TGTGCCAGCAGTTACTCCTATTTGGAGTACTTC.

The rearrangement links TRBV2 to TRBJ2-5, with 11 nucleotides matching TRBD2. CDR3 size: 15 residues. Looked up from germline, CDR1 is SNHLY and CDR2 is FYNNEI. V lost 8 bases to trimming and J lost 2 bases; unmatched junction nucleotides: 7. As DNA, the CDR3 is TGTGCCAGCCGTTATAGCGGGAGGGGACAAGAGACCCAGTACTTC. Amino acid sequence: CASRYSGRGQETQYF.

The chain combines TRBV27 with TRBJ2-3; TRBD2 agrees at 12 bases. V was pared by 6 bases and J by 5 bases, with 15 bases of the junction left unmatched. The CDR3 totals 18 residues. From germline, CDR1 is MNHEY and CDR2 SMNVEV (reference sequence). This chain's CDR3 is CASRPFLAGGPGLDTQYF. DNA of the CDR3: TGTGCCAGCAGACCGTTCCTAGCGGGGGGGCCCGGGTTAGATACGCAGTATTTT.

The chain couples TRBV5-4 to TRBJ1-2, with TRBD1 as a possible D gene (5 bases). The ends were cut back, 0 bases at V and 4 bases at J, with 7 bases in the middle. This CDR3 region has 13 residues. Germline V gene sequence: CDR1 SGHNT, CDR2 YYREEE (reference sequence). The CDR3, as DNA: TGTGCCAGCAGCTTGGCCGACAGCTATGGCTACACCTTC. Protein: CASSLADSYGYTF.

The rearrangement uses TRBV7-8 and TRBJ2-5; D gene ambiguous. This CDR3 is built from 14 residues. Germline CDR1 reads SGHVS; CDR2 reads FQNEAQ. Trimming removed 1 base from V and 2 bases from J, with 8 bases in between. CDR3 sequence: CASSLGEVQETQYF. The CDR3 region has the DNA TGTGCCAGCAGCTTAGGAGAAGTACAAGAGACCCAGTACTTC.